The clone carrying this T cell receptor beta chain was picked up one time. Its antigen is still unknown. The data derive from a study of T cell responses to AZD1222 COVID-19 vaccine. Study at large: Second-dose groups at about 4 or about 12 weeks were pooled.

The data were produced by immunoSEQ multiplex PCR, yet TCRdb's version contains in-frame clones alone and is incomplete. The sample shows around 150,000 clones, 84% of them seen only once. Notes on the study in general: Vaccination with two AZD1222 doses was followed by a rise in Spike-specific TCR breadth and depth. Dominant at 160-218 and 743-854, vaccine-associated CD4 TCRs also spanned spike. The study sampled repertoires only after the peak T cell response.

This CDR3 contains 17 residues. V gave up 6 bases and J gave up 0 bases; unmatched junction bases: 7. The germline V gene encodes CDR1 SNHLY and CDR2 FYNNEI. This receptor was obtained from an adult in good health. The V call is TRBV2, the J call TRBJ2-2; TRBD1 matches at 10 bases. Material: peripheral blood, obtained on day 0 of AZD1222 vaccination. Written as DNA, the CDR3 is TGTGCCAGCAGAGTGGGACAGGGGAGATCGAACACCGGGGAGCTGTTTTTT. It yields the protein CASRVGQGRSNTGELFF.